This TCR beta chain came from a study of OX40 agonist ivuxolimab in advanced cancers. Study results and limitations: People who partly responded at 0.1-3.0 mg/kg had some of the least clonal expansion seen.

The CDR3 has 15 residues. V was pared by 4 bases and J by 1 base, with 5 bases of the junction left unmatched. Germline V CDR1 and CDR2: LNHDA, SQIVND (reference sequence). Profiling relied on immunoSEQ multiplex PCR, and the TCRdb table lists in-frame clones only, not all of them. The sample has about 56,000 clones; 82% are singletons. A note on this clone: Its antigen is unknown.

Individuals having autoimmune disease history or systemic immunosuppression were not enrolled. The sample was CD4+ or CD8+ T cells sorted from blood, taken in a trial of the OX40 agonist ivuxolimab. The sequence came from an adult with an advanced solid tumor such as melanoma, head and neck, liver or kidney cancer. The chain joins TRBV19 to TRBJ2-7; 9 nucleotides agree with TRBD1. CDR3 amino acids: CASSRGTGLSYEQYF. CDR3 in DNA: TGTGCCAGTAGTAGGGGGACAGGGTTGTCCTACGAGCAGTACTTC.